This TCR beta chain was profiled in a study of OX40 agonist ivuxolimab in advanced cancers. Findings of the study overall: Mean expanded clone counts were higher in CD8+ than CD4+ T cells.

The data were produced by immunoSEQ multiplex PCR, yet TCRdb's version contains in-frame clones alone and is incomplete. The sample includes about 120,000 clones, 85% to 90% of them seen just once. Individuals having autoimmune disease history or systemic immunosuppression were not enrolled. The CDR3 has 13 amino acids. The V and J ends lost 8 bases and 3 bases respectively, with 13 bases between them. Per the germline V gene, CDR1 is MNHNS and CDR2 is SASEGT. A remark on this clone: The antigen is not known.

The sequence was obtained from an adult with an advanced solid tumor such as melanoma, head and neck, liver or kidney cancer. Sequenced here: CD4+ or CD8+ T cells sorted from blood, sampled in a trial of the OX40 agonist ivuxolimab. The rearrangement links TRBV6-1 to TRBJ1-2; a possible D gene is TRBD1 (6 bases). The DNA of the CDR3 is TGTGCCAGCGGGGGCAGTGATTACTATGGCTACACCTTC. Amino acid sequence: CASGGSDYYGYTF.